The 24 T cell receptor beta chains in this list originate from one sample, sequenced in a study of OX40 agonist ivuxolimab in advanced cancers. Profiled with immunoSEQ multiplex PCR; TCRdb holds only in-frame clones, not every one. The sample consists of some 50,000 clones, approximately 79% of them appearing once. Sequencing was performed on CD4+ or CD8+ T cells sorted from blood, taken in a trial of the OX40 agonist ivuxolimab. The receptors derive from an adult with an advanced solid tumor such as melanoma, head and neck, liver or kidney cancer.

CDR3 region: CAIRAGGAETQYF. The CDR3 DNA reads TGTGCCATTAGGGCAGGGGGCGCAGAGACCCAGTACTTC. The chain is built from TRBV10-3 and TRBJ2-5; 8 bases fit TRBD1. Germline V gene lookup returns CDR1 ENHRY and CDR2 SYGVKD. This CDR3 contains 13 residues. J was trimmed by 4 bases and V by 9 bases; bases with no gene match: 7.

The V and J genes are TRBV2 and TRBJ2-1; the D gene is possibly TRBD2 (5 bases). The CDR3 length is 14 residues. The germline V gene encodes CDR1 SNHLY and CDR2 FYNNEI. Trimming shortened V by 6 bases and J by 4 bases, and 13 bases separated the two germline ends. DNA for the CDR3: TGTGCCAGCAGAGCCTTAACTAGTTACAATGAGCAGTTCTTC. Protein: CASRALTSYNEQFF. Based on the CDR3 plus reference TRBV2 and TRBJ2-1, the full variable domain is EPEVTQTPSHQVTQMGQEVILRCVPISNHLYFYWYRQILGQKVEFLVSFYNNEISEKSEIFDDQFSVERPDGSNFTLKIRSTKLEDSAMYFCASRALTSYNEQFFGPGTRLTVL.

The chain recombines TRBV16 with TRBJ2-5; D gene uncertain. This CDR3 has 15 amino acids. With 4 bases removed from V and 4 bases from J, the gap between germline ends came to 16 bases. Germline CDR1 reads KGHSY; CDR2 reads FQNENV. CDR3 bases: TGTGCCAGCAGCCTCGTATTGACGCCCCGAGAGACCCAGTACTTC. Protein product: CASSLVLTPRETQYF.

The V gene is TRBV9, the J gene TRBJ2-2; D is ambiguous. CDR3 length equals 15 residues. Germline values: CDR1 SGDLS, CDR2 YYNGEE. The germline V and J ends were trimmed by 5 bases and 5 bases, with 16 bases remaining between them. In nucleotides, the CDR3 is TGTGCCAGCAGTAAAAATATTATACTTACCGGGGAGCTGTTTTTT. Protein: CASSKNIILTGELFF.

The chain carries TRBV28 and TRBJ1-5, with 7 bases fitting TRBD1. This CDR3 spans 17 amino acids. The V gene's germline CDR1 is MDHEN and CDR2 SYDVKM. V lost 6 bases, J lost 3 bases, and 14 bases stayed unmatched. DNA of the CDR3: TGTGCCAGCAGCTATACCCAGGGGGGTGGTCTCAATCAGCCCCAGCATTTT. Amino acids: CASSYTQGGGLNQPQHF.

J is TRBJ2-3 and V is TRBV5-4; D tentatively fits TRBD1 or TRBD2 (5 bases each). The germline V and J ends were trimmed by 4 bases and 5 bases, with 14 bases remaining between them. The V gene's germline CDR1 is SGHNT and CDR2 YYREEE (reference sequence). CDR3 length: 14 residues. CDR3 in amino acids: CASSLRTGGDTQYF. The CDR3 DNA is TGTGCCAGCAGCCTCCGAACAGGAGGAGATACGCAGTATTTT.

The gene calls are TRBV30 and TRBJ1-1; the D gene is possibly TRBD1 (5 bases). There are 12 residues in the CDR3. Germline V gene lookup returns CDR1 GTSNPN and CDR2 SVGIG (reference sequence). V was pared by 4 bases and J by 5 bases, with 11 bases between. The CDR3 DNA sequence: TGTGCCTGGACACGGAGGGGAACTGAAGCTTTCTTT. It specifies CAWTRRGTEAFF. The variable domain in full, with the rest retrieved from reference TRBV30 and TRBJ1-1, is SQTIHQWPATLVQPVGSPLSLECTVEGTSNPNLYWYRQAAGRGLQLLFYSVGIGQISSEVPQNLSASRPQDRQFILSSKKLLLSDSGFYLCAWTRRGTEAFFGQGTRLTVV.

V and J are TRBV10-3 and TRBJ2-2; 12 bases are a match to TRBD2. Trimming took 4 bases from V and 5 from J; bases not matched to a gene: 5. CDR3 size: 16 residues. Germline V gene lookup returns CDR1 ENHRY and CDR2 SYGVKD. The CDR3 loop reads CAISVSGTSGTGELFF. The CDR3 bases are TGTGCCATCAGTGTAAGCGGGACTAGCGGGACCGGGGAGCTGTTTTTT.

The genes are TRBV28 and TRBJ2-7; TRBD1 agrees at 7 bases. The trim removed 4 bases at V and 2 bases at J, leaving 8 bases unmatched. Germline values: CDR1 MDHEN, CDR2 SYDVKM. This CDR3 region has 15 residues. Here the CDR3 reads CASSSSTGRAYEQYF. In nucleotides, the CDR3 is TGTGCCAGCAGTTCCTCGACAGGGCGAGCCTACGAGCAGTACTTC.

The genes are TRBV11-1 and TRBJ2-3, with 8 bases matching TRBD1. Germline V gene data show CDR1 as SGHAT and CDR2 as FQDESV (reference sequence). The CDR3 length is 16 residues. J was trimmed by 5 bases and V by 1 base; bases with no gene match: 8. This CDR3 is CASSLGLRGQEDTQYF. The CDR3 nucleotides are TGTGCCAGCAGCTTAGGACTCAGGGGGCAGGAAGATACGCAGTATTTT. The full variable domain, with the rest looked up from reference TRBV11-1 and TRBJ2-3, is EAEVAQSPRYKITEKSQAVAFWCDPISGHATLYWYRQILGQGPELLVQFQDESVVDDSQLPKDRFSAERLKGVDSTLKIQPAELGDSAMYLCASSLGLRGQEDTQYFGPGTRLTVL.

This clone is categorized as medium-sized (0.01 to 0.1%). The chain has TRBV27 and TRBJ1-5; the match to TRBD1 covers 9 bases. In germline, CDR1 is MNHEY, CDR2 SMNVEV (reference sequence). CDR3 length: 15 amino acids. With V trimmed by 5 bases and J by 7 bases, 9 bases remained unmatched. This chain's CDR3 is CASSPGTGPKQPQHF. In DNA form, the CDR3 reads TGTGCCAGCAGTCCCGGGACAGGGCCCAAGCAGCCCCAGCATTTT.

Here the CDR3 reads CASSLPGLKETQYF. As DNA, the CDR3 is TGTGCCAGCAGTTTACCGGGCCTTAAGGAGACCCAGTACTTC. J is TRBJ2-5 and V is TRBV28, with D uncertain. CDR1 is MDHEN and CDR2 is SYDVKM in the germline V gene. The length of the CDR3 is 14 residues. Trimming pared 2 bases from V and 5 bases from J, leaving 12 bases between.

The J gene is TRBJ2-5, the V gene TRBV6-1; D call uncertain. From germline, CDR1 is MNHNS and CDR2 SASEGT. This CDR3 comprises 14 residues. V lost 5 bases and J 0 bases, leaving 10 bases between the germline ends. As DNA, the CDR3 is TGTGCCAGCAGTCTCGGACGCTACCAAGAGACCCAGTACTTC. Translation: CASSLGRYQETQYF.

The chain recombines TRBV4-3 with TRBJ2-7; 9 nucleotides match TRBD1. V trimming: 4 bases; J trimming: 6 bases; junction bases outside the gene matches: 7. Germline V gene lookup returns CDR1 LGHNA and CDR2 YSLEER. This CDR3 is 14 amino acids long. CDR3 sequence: CASSRGDRVGEQYF. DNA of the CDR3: TGCGCCAGCAGCCGGGGGGACAGGGTTGGCGAGCAGTACTTC.

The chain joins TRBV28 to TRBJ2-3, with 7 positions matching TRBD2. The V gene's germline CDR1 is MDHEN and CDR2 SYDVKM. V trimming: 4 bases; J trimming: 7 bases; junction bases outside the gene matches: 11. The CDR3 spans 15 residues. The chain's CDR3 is CASSYGGRTWNTQYF. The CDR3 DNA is TGTGCCAGCAGTTACGGCGGGAGAACCTGGAATACGCAGTATTTT. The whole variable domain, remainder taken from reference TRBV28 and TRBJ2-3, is DVKVTQSSRYLVKRTGEKVFLECVQDMDHENMFWYRQDPGLGLRLIYFSYDVKMKEKGDIPEGYSVSREKKERFSLILESASTNQTSMYLCASSYGGRTWNTQYFGPGTRLTVL.

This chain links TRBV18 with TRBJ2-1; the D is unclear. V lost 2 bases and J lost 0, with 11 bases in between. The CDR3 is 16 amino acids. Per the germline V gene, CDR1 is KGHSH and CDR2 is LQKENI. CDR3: CASSPRFETSYNEQFF. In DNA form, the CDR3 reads TGTGCCAGCTCACCAAGGTTTGAAACCTCCTACAATGAGCAGTTCTTC.

In DNA form, the CDR3 reads TGTGCCAGCAGCAACCCACAAGAGACCCAGTACTTC. Translating it yields CASSNPQETQYF. The chain carries TRBV5-6 and TRBJ2-5; D not resolved. V lost 4 bases and J 2 bases, leaving 6 bases between the germline ends. The V gene's germline CDR1 is SGHDT and CDR2 YYEEEE. The length of the CDR3 is 12 residues.

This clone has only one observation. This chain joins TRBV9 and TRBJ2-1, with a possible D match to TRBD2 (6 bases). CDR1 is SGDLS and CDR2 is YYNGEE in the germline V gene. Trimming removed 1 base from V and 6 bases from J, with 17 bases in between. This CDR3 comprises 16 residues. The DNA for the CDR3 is TGTGCCAGCAGCGTAATGGGTCTAGCGCCCTCCAATGAGCAGTTCTTC. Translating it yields CASSVMGLAPSNEQFF. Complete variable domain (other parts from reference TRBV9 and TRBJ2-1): DSGVTQTPKHLITATGQRVTLRCSPRSGDLSVYWYQQSLDQGLQFLIQYYNGEERAKGNILERFSAQQFPDLHSELNLSSLELGDSALYFCASSVMGLAPSNEQFFGPGTRLTVL.

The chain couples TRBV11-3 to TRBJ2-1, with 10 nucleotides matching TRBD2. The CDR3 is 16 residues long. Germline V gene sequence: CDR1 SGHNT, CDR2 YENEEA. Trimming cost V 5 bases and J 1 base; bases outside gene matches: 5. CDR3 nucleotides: TGTGCCAGCAGCGCAAGCGGGAGGGGTTCCTACAATGAGCAGTTCTTC. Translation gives CASSASGRGSYNEQFF.

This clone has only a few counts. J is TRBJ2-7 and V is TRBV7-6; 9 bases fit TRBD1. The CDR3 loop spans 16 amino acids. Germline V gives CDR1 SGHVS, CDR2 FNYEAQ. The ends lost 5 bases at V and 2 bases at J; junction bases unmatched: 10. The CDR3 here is CASSHRRDRVTYEQYF. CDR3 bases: TGTGCCAGCAGCCACCGCCGGGACAGGGTTACCTACGAGCAGTACTTC.

The CDR3 sequence: CARSFQGSARETQYF. The CDR3 DNA reads TGCGCCAGATCCTTCCAGGGGTCGGCGCGAGAGACCCAGTACTTC. The chain uses TRBV10-1 and TRBJ2-5; TRBD1 might be the D (6 bases). Per germline, CDR1 WNHNN and CDR2 SYGVQD (reference sequence). The germline V and J ends were trimmed by 9 bases and 4 bases, with 21 bases remaining between them. This CDR3 comprises 15 residues.

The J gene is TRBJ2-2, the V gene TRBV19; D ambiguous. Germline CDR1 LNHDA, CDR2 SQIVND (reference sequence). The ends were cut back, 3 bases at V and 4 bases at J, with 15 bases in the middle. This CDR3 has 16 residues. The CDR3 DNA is TGTGCCAGTAGTATCGCCTCAATTGTGGGCACCGGGGAGCTGTTTTTT. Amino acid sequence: CASSIASIVGTGELFF.

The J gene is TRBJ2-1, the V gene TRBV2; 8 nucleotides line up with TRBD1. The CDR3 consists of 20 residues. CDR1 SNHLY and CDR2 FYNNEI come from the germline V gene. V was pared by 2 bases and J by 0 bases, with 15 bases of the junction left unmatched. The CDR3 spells CASSERRKKWGTGSYNEQFF. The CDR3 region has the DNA TGTGCCAGCAGTGAACGGCGAAAAAAATGGGGGACAGGCTCCTACAATGAGCAGTTCTTC.

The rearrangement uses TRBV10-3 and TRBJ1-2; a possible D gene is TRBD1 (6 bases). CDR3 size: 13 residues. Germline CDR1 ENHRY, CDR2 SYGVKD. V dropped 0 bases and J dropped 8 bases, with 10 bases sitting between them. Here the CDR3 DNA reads TGTGCCATCAGTGAGTCGCCAGGGGCCGGCTACACCTTC. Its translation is CAISESPGAGYTF.